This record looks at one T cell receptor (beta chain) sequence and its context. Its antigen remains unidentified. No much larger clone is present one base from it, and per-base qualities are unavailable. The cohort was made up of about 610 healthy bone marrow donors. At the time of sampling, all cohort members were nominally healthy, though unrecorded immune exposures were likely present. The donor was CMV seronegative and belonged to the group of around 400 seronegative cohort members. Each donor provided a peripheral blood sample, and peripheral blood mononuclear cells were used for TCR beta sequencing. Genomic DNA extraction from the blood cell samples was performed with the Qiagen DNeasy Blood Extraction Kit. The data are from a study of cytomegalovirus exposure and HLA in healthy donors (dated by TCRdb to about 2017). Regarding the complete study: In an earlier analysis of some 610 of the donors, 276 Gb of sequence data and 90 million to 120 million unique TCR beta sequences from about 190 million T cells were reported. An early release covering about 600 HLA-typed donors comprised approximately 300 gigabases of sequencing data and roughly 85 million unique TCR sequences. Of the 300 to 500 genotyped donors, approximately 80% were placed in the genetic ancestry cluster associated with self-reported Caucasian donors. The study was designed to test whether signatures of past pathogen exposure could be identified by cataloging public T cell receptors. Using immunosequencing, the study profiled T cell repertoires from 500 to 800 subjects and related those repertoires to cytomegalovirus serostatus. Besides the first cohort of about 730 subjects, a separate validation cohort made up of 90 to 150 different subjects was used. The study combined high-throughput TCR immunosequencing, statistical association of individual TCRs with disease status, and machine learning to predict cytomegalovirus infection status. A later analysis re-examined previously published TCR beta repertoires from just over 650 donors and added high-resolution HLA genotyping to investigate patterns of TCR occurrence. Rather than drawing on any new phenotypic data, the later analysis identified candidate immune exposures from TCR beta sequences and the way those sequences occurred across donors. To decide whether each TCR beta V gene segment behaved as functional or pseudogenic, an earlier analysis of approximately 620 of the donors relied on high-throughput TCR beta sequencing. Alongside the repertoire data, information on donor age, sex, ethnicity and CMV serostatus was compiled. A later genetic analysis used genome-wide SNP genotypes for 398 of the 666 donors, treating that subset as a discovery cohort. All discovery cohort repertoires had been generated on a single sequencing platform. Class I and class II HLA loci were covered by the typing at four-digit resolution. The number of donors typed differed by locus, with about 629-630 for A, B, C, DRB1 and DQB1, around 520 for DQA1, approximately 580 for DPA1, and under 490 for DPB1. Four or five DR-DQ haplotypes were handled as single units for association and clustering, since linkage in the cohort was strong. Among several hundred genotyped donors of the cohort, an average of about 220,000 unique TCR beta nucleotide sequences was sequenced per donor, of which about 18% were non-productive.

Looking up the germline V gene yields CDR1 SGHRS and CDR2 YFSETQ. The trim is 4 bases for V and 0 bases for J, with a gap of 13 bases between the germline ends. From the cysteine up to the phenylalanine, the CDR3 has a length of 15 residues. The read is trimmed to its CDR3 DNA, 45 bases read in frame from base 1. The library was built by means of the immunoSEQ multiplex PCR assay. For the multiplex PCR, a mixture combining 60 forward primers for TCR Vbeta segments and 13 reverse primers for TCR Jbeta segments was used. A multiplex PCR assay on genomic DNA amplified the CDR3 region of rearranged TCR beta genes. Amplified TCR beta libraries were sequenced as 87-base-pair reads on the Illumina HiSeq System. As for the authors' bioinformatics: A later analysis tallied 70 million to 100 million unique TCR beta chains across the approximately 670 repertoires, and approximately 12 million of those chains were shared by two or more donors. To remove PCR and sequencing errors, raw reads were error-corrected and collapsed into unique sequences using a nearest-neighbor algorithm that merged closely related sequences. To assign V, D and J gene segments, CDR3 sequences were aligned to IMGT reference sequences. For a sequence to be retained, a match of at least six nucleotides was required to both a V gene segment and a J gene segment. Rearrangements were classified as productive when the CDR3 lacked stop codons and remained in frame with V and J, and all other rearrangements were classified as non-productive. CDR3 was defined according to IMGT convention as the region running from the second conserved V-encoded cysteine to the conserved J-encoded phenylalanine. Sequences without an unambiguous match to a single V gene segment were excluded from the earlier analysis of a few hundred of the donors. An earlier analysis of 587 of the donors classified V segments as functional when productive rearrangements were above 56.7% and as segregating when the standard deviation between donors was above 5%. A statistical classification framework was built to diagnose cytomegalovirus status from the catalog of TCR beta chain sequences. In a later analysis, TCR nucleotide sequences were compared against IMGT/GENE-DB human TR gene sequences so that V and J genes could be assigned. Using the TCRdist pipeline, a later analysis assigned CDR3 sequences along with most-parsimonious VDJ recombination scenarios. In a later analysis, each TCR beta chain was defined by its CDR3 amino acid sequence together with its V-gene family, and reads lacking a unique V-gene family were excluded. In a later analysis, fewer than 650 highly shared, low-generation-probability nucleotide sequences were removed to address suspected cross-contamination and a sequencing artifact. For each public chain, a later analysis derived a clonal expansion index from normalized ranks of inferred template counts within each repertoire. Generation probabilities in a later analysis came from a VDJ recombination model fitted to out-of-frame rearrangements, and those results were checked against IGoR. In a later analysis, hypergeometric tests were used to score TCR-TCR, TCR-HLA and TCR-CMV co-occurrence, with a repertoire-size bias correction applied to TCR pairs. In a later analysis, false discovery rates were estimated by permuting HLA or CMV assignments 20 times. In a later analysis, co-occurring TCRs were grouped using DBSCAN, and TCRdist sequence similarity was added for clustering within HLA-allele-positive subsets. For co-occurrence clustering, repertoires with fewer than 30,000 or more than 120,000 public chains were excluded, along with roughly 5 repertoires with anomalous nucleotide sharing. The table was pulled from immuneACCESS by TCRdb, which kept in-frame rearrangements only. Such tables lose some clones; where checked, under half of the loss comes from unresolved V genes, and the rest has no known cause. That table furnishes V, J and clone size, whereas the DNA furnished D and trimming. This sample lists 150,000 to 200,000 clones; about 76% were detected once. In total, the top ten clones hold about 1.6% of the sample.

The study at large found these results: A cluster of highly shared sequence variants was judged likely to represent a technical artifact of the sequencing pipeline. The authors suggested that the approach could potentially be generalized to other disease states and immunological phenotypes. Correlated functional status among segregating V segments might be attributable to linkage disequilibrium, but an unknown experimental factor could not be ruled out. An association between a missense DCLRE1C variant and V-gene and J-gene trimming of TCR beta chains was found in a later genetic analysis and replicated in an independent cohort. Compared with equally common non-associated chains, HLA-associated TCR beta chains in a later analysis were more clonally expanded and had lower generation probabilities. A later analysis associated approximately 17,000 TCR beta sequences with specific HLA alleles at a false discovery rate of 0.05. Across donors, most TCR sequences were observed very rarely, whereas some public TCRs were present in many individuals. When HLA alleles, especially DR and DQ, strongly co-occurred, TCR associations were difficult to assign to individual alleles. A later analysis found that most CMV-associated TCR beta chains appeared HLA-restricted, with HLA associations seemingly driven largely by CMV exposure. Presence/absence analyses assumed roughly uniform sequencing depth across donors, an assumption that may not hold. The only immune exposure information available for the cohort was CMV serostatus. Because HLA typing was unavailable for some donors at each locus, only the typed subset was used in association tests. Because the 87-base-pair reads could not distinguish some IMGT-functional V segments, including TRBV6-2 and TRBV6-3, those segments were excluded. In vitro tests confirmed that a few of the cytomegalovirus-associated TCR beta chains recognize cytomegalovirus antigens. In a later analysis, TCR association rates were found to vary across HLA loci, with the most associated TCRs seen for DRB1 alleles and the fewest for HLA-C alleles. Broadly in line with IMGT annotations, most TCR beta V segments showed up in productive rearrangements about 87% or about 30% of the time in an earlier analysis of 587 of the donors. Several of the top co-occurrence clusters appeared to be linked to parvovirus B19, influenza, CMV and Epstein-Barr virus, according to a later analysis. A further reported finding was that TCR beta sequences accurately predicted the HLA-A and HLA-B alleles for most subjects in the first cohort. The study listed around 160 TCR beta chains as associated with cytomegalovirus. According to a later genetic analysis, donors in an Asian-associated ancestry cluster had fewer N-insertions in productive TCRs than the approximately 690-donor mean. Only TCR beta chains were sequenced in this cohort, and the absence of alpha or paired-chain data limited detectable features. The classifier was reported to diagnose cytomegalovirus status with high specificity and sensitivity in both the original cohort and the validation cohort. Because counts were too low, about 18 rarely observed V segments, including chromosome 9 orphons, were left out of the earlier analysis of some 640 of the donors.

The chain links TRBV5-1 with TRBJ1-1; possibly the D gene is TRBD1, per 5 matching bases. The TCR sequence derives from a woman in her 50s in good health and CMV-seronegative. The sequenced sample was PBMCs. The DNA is TGCGCCAGCAGCCCGGGACTCCGCATGAACACTGAAGCTTTCTTT. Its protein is CASSPGLRMNTEAFF.